What follows are 25 T cell receptor beta chains derived from one specimen sequenced in a study of cytotoxic CD8 clonotypes in ibrutinib-treated CLL. The repertoire was sequenced with immunoSEQ multiplex PCR; TCRdb's copy has only in-frame clones and lacks some. The sample yields hundreds of thousands of clones, under 80% seen once. The sequencing used PBMCs, collected after 24 months of ibrutinib treatment. These TCRs come from a human donor with chronic lymphocytic leukemia.

The chain couples TRBV9 to TRBJ1-2; tentatively, D is TRBD1 (5 bases). This CDR3 has 14 amino acids. Germline loops: CDR1 SGDLS, CDR2 YYNGEE. Trimming took 10 bases from V and 6 from J, leaving 22 bases between them. DNA of the CDR3: TGTGCCTCGACCCGGGACCCCGGGGGGGATGGCTACACCTTC. It is translated as CASTRDPGGDGYTF.

The genes are TRBV7-9 and TRBJ1-2; TRBD1 aligns across 8 bases. This CDR3 spans 13 amino acids. The J segment lost 5 bases and the V segment lost 5 bases, leaving 4 bases of the junction unmatched. Germline loops: CDR1 SEHNR, CDR2 FQNEAQ (reference sequence). The CDR3 sequence: CASSQGAGYGYTF. Written as DNA, the CDR3 is TGTGCCAGCAGCCAGGGGGCCGGATATGGCTACACCTTC.

The chain joins TRBV4-1 to TRBJ1-2; D remains ambiguous. The CDR3 sequence is 14 residues long. Between the trimmed V and J ends, which lost 3 bases and 7 bases, there was a span of 15 bases. CDR1 and CDR2 from the germline V gene are MGHRA and YSYEKL. The CDR3 here is CASSHDGSISGYTF. For the CDR3, the DNA is TGCGCCAGCAGCCACGACGGATCGATCTCTGGCTACACCTTC.

The CDR3 DNA sequence: TGTGCCCTTCCAAGGGGGAACACTGAAGCTTTCTTT. This codes for CALPRGNTEAFF. The J gene is TRBJ1-1, the V gene TRBV2, with D maybe TRBD1 (5 bases). The CDR3 is 12 amino acids. V was shortened by 11 bases and J by 1 base, with 11 bases between the two germline ends. Germline CDR1 and CDR2: SNHLY and FYNNEI.

A few counts support this clone. The rearrangement links TRBV11-3 to TRBJ2-2, with D possibly TRBD2 on 5 matching bases. V was trimmed by 1 base and J by 13 bases, leaving 13 bases between them. CDR3 length equals 13 residues. Germline values: CDR1 SGHNT, CDR2 YENEEA. DNA for the CDR3: TGTGCCAGCAGCTTAGGTTCGGCGGGTGTGCTGTTTTTT. This gives the protein CASSLGSAGVLFF.

V usage is TRBV4-3 and J usage is TRBJ2-2; D remains unclear. The CDR3 runs 12 residues. Germline assignment: CDR1 LGHNA and CDR2 YSLEER. Trimming stripped 1 base from V and 7 bases from J, with 4 bases between. The CDR3, as DNA: TGCGCCAGCAGCCAAGTTGGCGGGGAGCTGTTTTTT. Translated, it gives CASSQVGGELFF.

A single count supports this clone. This chain uses TRBV19 with TRBJ2-5; TRBD1 matches at 12 bases. The CDR3 is 15 amino acids. J lost 4 bases, V lost 4 bases, and 4 bases had no gene match. From germline, CDR1 is LNHDA and CDR2 SQIVND (reference sequence). This CDR3 is CASSKGQGAGETQYF. In DNA form, the CDR3 reads TGTGCCAGTAGTAAGGGACAGGGGGCAGGAGAGACCCAGTACTTC.

V and J are TRBV11-3 and TRBJ2-3, with 8 positions matching TRBD1. The germline V gene encodes CDR1 SGHNT and CDR2 YENEEA. The length of the CDR3 is 15 residues. The J segment lost 3 bases and the V segment lost 5 bases, leaving 7 bases of the junction unmatched. CDR3 residues: CASSQRQGLTDTQYF. For the CDR3, the DNA is TGTGCCAGCAGCCAACGACAGGGGTTGACAGATACGCAGTATTTT.

This chain links TRBV5-6 with TRBJ2-3; 10 bases agree with TRBD2. The germline gives CDR1 SGHDT, CDR2 YYEEEE. The CDR3 contains 19 residues. V dropped 0 bases and J dropped 2; count of bases not matched to a gene: 12. The CDR3 coding sequence is TGTGCCAGCAGCTTGGACACTAGCGGGGCTAATTGGCTCACAGATACGCAGTATTTT. Residues: CASSLDTSGANWLTDTQYF.

The chain links TRBV9 to TRBJ2-7, with D perhaps matching TRBD1 (5 bases). In germline, CDR1 is SGDLS, CDR2 YYNGEE. V was clipped by 0 bases and J by 5 bases, with 18 bases between them. The CDR3 spans 16 residues. CDR3 amino acids: CASSVDQGGDFDEQYF. For the CDR3, the DNA is TGTGCCAGCAGCGTAGACCAGGGCGGCGATTTTGACGAGCAGTACTTC.

The chain is built from TRBV11-2 and TRBJ1-1, with TRBD1 identical over 8 bases. CDR3 length: 14 residues. CDR1 is SGHAT and CDR2 is FQNNGV in the germline V gene. The ends lost 5 bases at V and 4 bases at J; junction bases unmatched: 6. CDR3 DNA: TGTGCCAGCAGCCCAGGAGACAGGGGCACTGAAGCTTTCTTT. It specifies CASSPGDRGTEAFF.

CDR3: CASGTGTHNQPQHF. DNA for the CDR3: TGTGCCAGCGGAACCGGGACACATAATCAGCCCCAGCATTTT. This chain links TRBV30 with TRBJ1-5; tentatively, D is TRBD1 (6 bases). The CDR3 loop spans 14 amino acids. Germline CDR1 GTSNPN, CDR2 SVGIG (reference sequence). Trimming pared 8 bases from V and 4 bases from J, leaving 18 bases between.

The genes are TRBV27 and TRBJ2-1; perhaps TRBD1 as D (5 bases). There are 15 residues in the CDR3. CDR1 and CDR2 (germline): MNHEY, SMNVEV (reference sequence). Trimming cost V 5 bases and J 2 bases, with 13 bases left between them. The CDR3 region is CASSARVETYNEQFF. In DNA, the CDR3 is TGTGCCAGCAGTGCCAGGGTTGAGACCTACAATGAGCAGTTCTTC.

V gene TRBV7-9 combines with J gene TRBJ2-7; D gene ambiguous. Trimming stripped 1 base from V and 3 bases from J, with 4 bases between. Germline-derived CDR1 and CDR2 are SEHNR and FQNEAQ (reference sequence). This CDR3 is built from 12 residues. The CDR3 DNA sequence: TGTGCCAGCAGCTTAGACCTCTACGAGCAGTACTTC. Amino acids: CASSLDLYEQYF.

The chain uses TRBV5-4 and TRBJ2-1, with D unclear. CDR3 length: 15 amino acids. Trimming took off 0 bases at V and 1 base at J, with 8 bases between the two ends. Germline V lookup: CDR1 SGHNT, CDR2 YYREEE (reference sequence). Here the CDR3 DNA reads TGTGCCAGCAGCTTGGAACGCGGATCCTACAATGAGCAGTTCTTC. It translates to CASSLERGSYNEQFF.

This sequence joins TRBV5-1 and TRBJ1-1; possibly TRBD1 for D (5 bases). Trimming stripped 4 bases from V and 5 bases from J, with 12 bases between. Germline V gives CDR1 SGHRS, CDR2 YFSETQ. CDR3 length: 13 residues. The CDR3 bases are TGCGCCAGCAGCCCGGGACCGCAGACTGAAGCTTTCTTT. This gives the protein CASSPGPQTEAFF.

The chain links TRBV9 to TRBJ2-7, with D possibly matching TRBD2 (5 bases). V dropped 3 bases and J dropped 2 bases, with 12 bases sitting between them. The germline gives CDR1 SGDLS, CDR2 YYNGEE. This CDR3 region has 14 residues. CDR3 sequence reads: CASSESGLAYEQYF. The DNA of the CDR3 is TGTGCCAGCAGCGAGAGCGGTTTGGCCTACGAGCAGTACTTC. Together with reference TRBV9 and TRBJ2-7, the CDR3 gives the full variable domain: DSGVTQTPKHLITATGQRVTLRCSPRSGDLSVYWYQQSLDQGLQFLIQYYNGEERAKGNILERFSAQQFPDLHSELNLSSLELGDSALYFCASSESGLAYEQYFGPGTRLTVT.

The chain couples TRBV7-9 to TRBJ1-1, with 8 bases that match TRBD1. The CDR3 is 16 amino acids. V dropped 4 bases and J dropped 6; count of bases not matched to a gene: 13. Germline values: CDR1 SEHNR, CDR2 FQNEAQ (reference sequence). The DNA for the CDR3 is TGTGCCAGCAGCTCCGGGACAGGAGATTTTTGGGCTGAAGCTTTCTTT. It codes for CASSSGTGDFWAEAFF.

The CDR3 loop reads CASSVGGAGETQYF. CDR3 coding DNA: TGTGCCAGCAGCGTAGGAGGAGCGGGAGAGACCCAGTACTTC. The chain uses TRBV9 and TRBJ2-5; TRBD2 is a possible D gene (6 bases). The V gene lost 0 bases and the J gene lost 4 bases, with 10 bases spanning the gap. CDR1 is SGDLS, CDR2 YYNGEE, per germline. The CDR3 extends over 14 amino acids.

The V call is TRBV2, the J call TRBJ1-1; D call uncertain. The CDR3 is 13 residues long. CDR1 and CDR2 from the germline V gene are SNHLY and FYNNEI. Between the trimmed V and J ends, which lost 6 bases and 4 bases, there was a span of 12 bases. The chain's CDR3 is CASRPDGSTEAFF. The CDR3 DNA reads TGTGCCAGCAGACCCGACGGTTCCACTGAAGCTTTCTTT.

The chain combines TRBV7-9 with TRBJ2-7; 7 positions agree with TRBD2. Germline V CDR1 and CDR2: SEHNR, FQNEAQ (reference sequence). The CDR3 contains 15 residues. V lost 6 bases, J lost 4 bases, and 12 bases stayed unmatched. Here the CDR3 reads CASSLSSGPEYEQYF. The CDR3 bases are TGTGCCAGCAGTCTCTCTAGCGGACCCGAGTACGAGCAGTACTTC.

The V call is TRBV14, the J call TRBJ2-1; TRBD2 agrees at 9 bases. V trimming: 0 bases; J trimming: 9 bases; junction bases outside the gene matches: 12. The germline V gene encodes CDR1 SGHDN and CDR2 FVKESK. This CDR3 contains 17 residues. The CDR3 region has the DNA TGTGCCAGCAGCCAAGATAAGTGGCTAGCGGGAAAGCGTGAGCAGTTCTTC. Its protein is CASSQDKWLAGKREQFF.

The genes are TRBV6-5 and TRBJ2-5; TRBD2 agrees at 11 bases. The CDR3 is made up of 15 amino acids. Trimming took 6 bases from V and 2 from J; bases not matched to a gene: 5. Germline V CDR1 and CDR2: MNHEY, SVGAGI. CDR3 coding DNA: TGTGCCAGCAGCTCGACTAGCGGGACACAAGAGACCCAGTACTTC. It yields the protein CASSSTSGTQETQYF.

This chain connects TRBV5-8 to TRBJ2-3, with D unresolved. Germline V lookup: CDR1 SGHTS, CDR2 YDEGEE. V lost 0 bases, J lost 1 base, and 6 bases lay in between. This CDR3 is 14 amino acids long. CDR3 amino acids: CASSLDRGTDTQYF. CDR3 nucleotides: TGTGCCAGCAGCTTGGATCGGGGCACAGATACGCAGTATTTT.

The chain combines TRBV19 with TRBJ1-1, with unresolved D. The CDR3 has 13 amino acids. The germline gives CDR1 LNHDA, CDR2 SQIVND (reference sequence). Between the trimmed V and J ends, which lost 7 bases and 4 bases, there was a span of 13 bases. The CDR3 bases are TGTGCCAGTACCCTCGCCCAGGCCACTGAAGCTTTCTTT. Translation gives CASTLAQATEAFF. Combining the CDR3 with reference TRBV19 and TRBJ1-1 gives the whole variable domain DGGITQSPKYLFRKEGQNVTLSCEQNLNHDAMYWYRQDPGQGLRLIYYSQIVNDFQKGDIAEGYSVSREKKESFPLTVTSAQKNPTAFYLCASTLAQATEAFFGQGTRLTVV.